The 29 T cell receptor beta chains in this list originate from one sample, sequenced in a study of blood T cell repertoires in COVID-19. Method: immunoSEQ multiplex PCR; TCRdb's copy keeps in-frame clones and lacks some. Found here are approximately 150,000 clones, more than 65% of them singletons; the top ten hold around 8%. Sequenced sample: peripheral blood. These receptors were collected from a woman aged 55-69 years with COVID-19, enrolled during active disease.

This clone was detected once. The chain recombines TRBV12-5 with TRBJ1-5, with a tentative D call TRBD1 (5 bases). The CDR3 consists of 18 residues. Trimming pared 7 bases from V and 4 bases from J, leaving 26 bases between. Germline V gives CDR1 LGHNT, CDR2 FRNRAP. In nucleotides, the CDR3 is TGTGCTAGTGCCACGACCCTTACTGGGGGGGGAGGTAATCAGCCCCAGCATTTT. This translates into CASATTLTGGGGNQPQHF.

The V gene is TRBV7-9, the J gene TRBJ2-1, with TRBD2 matching 7 bases. With 3 bases clipped from V and 3 bases from J, the junction kept 5 bases outside the gene matches. Germline lookup yields CDR1 SEHNR and CDR2 FQNEAQ (reference sequence). The CDR3 consists of 15 residues. This CDR3 is CASSFSLAVYNEQFF. As DNA, the CDR3 is TGTGCCAGCAGCTTTTCGCTAGCGGTCTACAATGAGCAGTTCTTC.

V is TRBV7-2 and J is TRBJ2-1, with D perhaps matching TRBD2 (7 bases). Germline lookup yields CDR1 SGHTA and CDR2 FQGNSA. The V and J ends lost 7 bases and 3 bases respectively, with 16 bases between them. This CDR3 is 15 amino acids long. CDR3 DNA sequence: TGTGCCAGCACCTTGGGGGGGCTGGTCTACAATGAGCAGTTCTTC. This translates into CASTLGGLVYNEQFF.

The V gene is TRBV5-4, the J gene TRBJ1-2; TRBD1 aligns across 7 bases. Germline CDR1 and CDR2: SGHNT and YYREEE (reference sequence). CDR3 size: 14 residues. V lost 5 bases and J lost 13; bases outside the gene matches: 17. The chain's CDR3 is CASRARDRAVEGTF. CDR3 nucleotides: TGTGCCAGCAGAGCCCGAGACAGGGCAGTTGAGGGCACCTTC.

The chain recombines TRBV27 with TRBJ1-5; TRBD1 matches at 8 bases. J lost 9 bases, V lost 3 bases, and 7 bases had no gene match. Germline assignment: CDR1 MNHEY and CDR2 SMNVEV (reference sequence). This CDR3 contains 14 residues. The chain's CDR3 is CASSLGTGGGPQHF. The CDR3 DNA follows: TGTGCCAGCAGTTTGGGGACAGGCGGGGGGCCCCAGCATTTT.

The J gene is TRBJ1-2, the V gene TRBV13; D ambiguous. This CDR3 is built from 14 residues. The germline V gene has CDR1 PRHDT and CDR2 FYEKMQ (reference sequence). The ends were cut back, 3 bases at V and 8 bases at J, with 16 bases in the middle. In DNA form, the CDR3 reads TGTGCCAGCAGCTTCTCGGGAACGACGGCCGGCTACACCTTC. It translates to CASSFSGTTAGYTF.

The rearrangement links TRBV27 to TRBJ1-5; 7 bases fit TRBD1. CDR3 size: 14 residues. Trimming at V came to 4 bases and at J to 9 bases, leaving 9 bases not matched to a gene. Germline values: CDR1 MNHEY, CDR2 SMNVEV (reference sequence). As DNA, the CDR3 is TGTGCCAGCAGTTCCCGACAGGGTTTTTGGCCCCAGCATTTT. This translates into CASSSRQGFWPQHF.

The rearrangement uses TRBV27 and TRBJ2-3; D possibly corresponds to TRBD1 (5 bases). CDR3 length equals 15 residues. Germline CDR1 and CDR2: MNHEY and SMNVEV (reference sequence). Trimming shortened V by 5 bases and J by 3 bases, and 15 bases separated the two germline ends. The CDR3 sequence is CASSLSGLETDTQYF. CDR3 nucleotide sequence: TGTGCCAGCAGTCTTTCAGGGTTGGAAACAGATACGCAGTATTTT.

The V gene is TRBV6-1, the J gene TRBJ2-5; 8 positions agree with TRBD2. The CDR3 covers 14 residues. The germline V gene encodes CDR1 MNHNS and CDR2 SASEGT. With 3 bases clipped from V and 4 bases from J, the junction kept 4 bases outside the gene matches. This CDR3 reads CASSDRGGLETQYF. As DNA, the CDR3 is TGTGCCAGCAGTGACCGGGGGGGCCTAGAGACCCAGTACTTC.

This clone was counted a single time. The chain has TRBV18 and TRBJ2-2; the match to TRBD1 covers 9 bases. The CDR3 runs to 16 residues. Germline V gene data show CDR1 as KGHSH and CDR2 as LQKENI. The J segment lost 2 bases and the V segment lost 3 bases, leaving 4 bases of the junction unmatched. The CDR3 protein is CASSPGTGTNTGELFF. CDR3 DNA: TGTGCCAGCTCACCGGGGACAGGGACAAACACCGGGGAGCTGTTTTTT.

CDR3 sequence reads: CASSQDRRGSEQYF. For the CDR3, the DNA is TGTGCCAGCAGCCAAGATAGGCGGGGTAGCGAGCAGTACTTC. This chain links TRBV3-1 (or the pseudogene TRBV3-2) with TRBJ2-7; the D gene is possibly TRBD2 (6 bases). The germline V gene has CDR1 LGHDT and CDR2 YNNKEL (reference sequence). The V end lost 0 bases, the J end lost 6 bases, and 12 bases lay between the germline ends. This CDR3 comprises 14 residues.

The V and J genes are TRBV4-1 and TRBJ2-2, with 9 bases fitting TRBD2. Trimming cost V 1 base and J 6 bases; bases outside gene matches: 15. CDR3 length equals 19 residues. Per germline, CDR1 MGHRA and CDR2 YSYEKL. CDR3 sequence (DNA): TGCGCCAGCAGCCAAGTACTAAGCGGGGGGTTAGGTCTGGCCGGGGAGCTGTTTTTT. This codes for CASSQVLSGGLGLAGELFF.

The gene calls are TRBV10-2 and TRBJ1-1, with D unclear. Trimming took off 8 bases at V and 0 bases at J, with 7 bases between the two ends. Germline V gene lookup returns CDR1 WSHSY and CDR2 SAAADI. The length of the CDR3 is 12 residues. CDR3 amino acids: CASSRMNTEAFF. The CDR3 DNA reads TGCGCCAGCTCCAGAATGAACACTGAAGCTTTCTTT.

This clone has only one observation. The chain recombines TRBV7-9 with TRBJ2-3; D perhaps matches TRBD1 (6 bases). The CDR3 length is 13 residues. The V gene lost 6 bases and the J gene lost 5 bases, with 12 bases spanning the gap. In germline, CDR1 is SEHNR, CDR2 FQNEAQ (reference sequence). As DNA, the CDR3 is TGTGCCAGCAGACAGGGCTACATAGATACGCAGTATTTT. Translated, it gives CASRQGYIDTQYF.

V gene TRBV6-1 combines with J gene TRBJ1-1; TRBD1 aligns across 9 bases. This CDR3 has 18 residues. The V segment lost 4 bases and the J segment 6 bases; nucleotides outside the gene matches: 18. The V gene's germline CDR1 is MNHNS and CDR2 SASEGT. The CDR3: CASSGRAGQGFFNAEAFF. CDR3 in DNA: TGTGCCAGCAGTGGTCGTGCGGGACAGGGATTTTTTAACGCTGAAGCTTTCTTT.

The chain recombines TRBV28 with TRBJ1-5; D uncertain. The CDR3 contains 13 residues. The V gene's germline CDR1 is MDHEN and CDR2 SYDVKM. Trimming left V 3 bases short and J 7 bases short, with 10 bases between. CDR3 sequence: CASSLRVGQPQHF. The CDR3 DNA sequence: TGTGCCAGCAGTTTGCGGGTGGGCCAGCCCCAGCATTTT.

The chain is built from TRBV19 and TRBJ2-7, with D possibly matching TRBD2 (5 bases). V was shortened by 6 bases and J by 2 bases, with 14 bases between the two germline ends. Germline V gene sequence: CDR1 LNHDA, CDR2 SQIVND (reference sequence). This CDR3 has 14 residues. The CDR3 region has the DNA TGTGCCAGTAGGCCCCGGGATAGACCCTACGAGCAGTACTTC. Translating gives CASRPRDRPYEQYF.

The chain uses TRBV5-1 and TRBJ2-1, with TRBD2 matching over 8 bases. With 4 bases clipped from V and 4 bases from J, the junction kept 4 bases outside the gene matches. Germline V gives CDR1 SGHRS, CDR2 YFSETQ. CDR3 length: 14 residues. The CDR3 reads CASSQAGGYNEQFF. The CDR3 bases are TGCGCCAGCAGCCAGGCGGGGGGATACAATGAGCAGTTCTTC. Drawing the rest from reference TRBV5-1 and TRBJ2-1, the complete variable domain is KAGVTQTPRYLIKTRGQQVTLSCSPISGHRSVSWYQQTPGQGLQFLFEYFSETQRNKGNFPGRFSGRQFSNSRSEMNVSTLELGDSALYLCASSQAGGYNEQFFGPGTRLTVL.

This clone was observed a single time. The chain links TRBV2 to TRBJ2-5, with D maybe TRBD2 (6 bases). Deletions cut 6 bases from V and 4 bases from J, with 12 bases between. Germline V gene lookup returns CDR1 SNHLY and CDR2 FYNNEI. The CDR3 length is 13 residues. CDR3 loop: CASRGGPRETQYF. The DNA for the CDR3 is TGTGCCAGCAGGGGGGGTCCACGAGAGACCCAGTACTTC.

The chain is built from TRBV19 and TRBJ2-3; 12 bases are a match to TRBD2. CDR1 LNHDA and CDR2 SQIVND come from the germline V gene (reference sequence). The CDR3 sequence is 19 residues long. V gave up 0 bases and J gave up 1 base; unmatched junction bases: 8. The CDR3 DNA reads as TGTGCCAGTAGTATAGATCTGGCTAGCGGGGGGGCCCGCACAGATACGCAGTATTTT. Amino acids: CASSIDLASGGARTDTQYF.

The chain joins TRBV2 to TRBJ2-7; 9 nucleotides align to TRBD1. With V trimmed by 6 bases and J by 13 bases, 16 bases remained unmatched. Germline CDR1 and CDR2: SNHLY and FYNNEI. The length of the CDR3 is 14 residues. CDR3 in amino acids: CASRRDRESGTTYF. The CDR3 DNA reads as TGTGCCAGCAGACGGGACAGGGAGTCAGGGACCACCTACTTC.

This chain connects TRBV28 to TRBJ1-5; D is perhaps TRBD1 (5 bases). The CDR3 is 16 amino acids. CDR1 and CDR2 (germline): MDHEN, SYDVKM. With 2 bases removed from V and 2 bases from J, the gap between germline ends came to 13 bases. For the CDR3, the DNA is TGTGCCAGCAGTTTAAATATAATACAGGGCAATCAGCCCCAGCATTTT. Translating it yields CASSLNIIQGNQPQHF.

This chain links TRBV5-5 with TRBJ1-1; D call uncertain. Trimming stripped 2 bases from V and 4 bases from J, with 9 bases between. Germline values: CDR1 SGHKS, CDR2 YYEKEE (reference sequence). The CDR3 sequence is 13 residues long. The CDR3 here is CASSFERVTEAFF. Written as DNA, the CDR3 is TGTGCCAGCAGCTTCGAGAGGGTCACTGAAGCTTTCTTT.

The genes are TRBV5-5 and TRBJ1-4, with TRBD1 as a possible D gene (5 bases). The CDR3 sequence is 14 residues long. Looked up from germline, CDR1 is SGHKS and CDR2 is YYEKEE (reference sequence). Trimming shortened V by 3 bases and J by 2 bases, and 8 bases separated the two germline ends. The CDR3 loop reads CASSSRGTNEKLFF. The CDR3 DNA reads as TGTGCCAGCAGCTCCCGGGGGACTAATGAAAAACTGTTTTTT.

The chain has TRBV11-2 and TRBJ2-1; a possible D gene is TRBD2 (6 bases). V was trimmed by 1 base and J by 9 bases, leaving 16 bases between them. This CDR3 has 15 residues. Germline CDR1 is SGHAT and CDR2 is FQNNGV. CDR3 sequence: CASSLGGGASIEQFF. As DNA, the CDR3 is TGTGCCAGCAGCTTAGGGGGCGGGGCCAGTATTGAGCAGTTCTTC.

The chain combines TRBV2 with TRBJ2-2, with 8 bases lining up with TRBD1. The CDR3 spans 16 residues. Germline V CDR1 and CDR2: SNHLY, FYNNEI. V was pared by 6 bases and J by 2 bases, with 8 bases of the junction left unmatched. The CDR3 DNA sequence: TGTGCCAGCAGCCTTACAGGGGGAGCTAACACCGGGGAGCTGTTTTTT. Translation gives CASSLTGGANTGELFF.

This clone was detected only a few times. The gene calls are TRBV29-1 and TRBJ1-2; TRBD1 is a possible D gene (6 bases). Trimming took 3 bases from V and 4 from J, leaving 9 bases between them. Germline CDR1 and CDR2: SQVTM and ANQGSEA. The CDR3 loop spans 12 amino acids. The CDR3 sequence is CSVEGASYGYTF. The CDR3 coding sequence is TGCAGCGTTGAGGGGGCCTCCTATGGCTACACCTTC.

This clone has ten or more counts. The chain employs TRBV25-1 and TRBJ1-6; unclear D gene. Germline CDR1 reads MGHDK; CDR2 reads SYGVNS. The germline V and J ends were trimmed by 5 bases and 7 bases, with 15 bases remaining between them. The CDR3 is 15 residues long. The CDR3 is CASSTEAGPNSPLHF. CDR3 nucleotides: TGTGCCAGCAGTACTGAGGCGGGCCCCAATTCACCCCTCCACTTT.

The count of this clone is one. The genes are TRBV7-3 and TRBJ1-1; D is ambiguous. CDR3 size: 17 residues. Trimming shortened V by 1 base and J by 1 base, and 16 bases separated the two germline ends. Germline V lookup: CDR1 SGHTA, CDR2 FQGTGA. CDR3 protein: CASSLRGLGGPNTEAFF. In DNA form, the CDR3 reads TGTGCCAGCAGCTTAAGGGGTTTGGGAGGGCCGAACACTGAAGCTTTCTTT.